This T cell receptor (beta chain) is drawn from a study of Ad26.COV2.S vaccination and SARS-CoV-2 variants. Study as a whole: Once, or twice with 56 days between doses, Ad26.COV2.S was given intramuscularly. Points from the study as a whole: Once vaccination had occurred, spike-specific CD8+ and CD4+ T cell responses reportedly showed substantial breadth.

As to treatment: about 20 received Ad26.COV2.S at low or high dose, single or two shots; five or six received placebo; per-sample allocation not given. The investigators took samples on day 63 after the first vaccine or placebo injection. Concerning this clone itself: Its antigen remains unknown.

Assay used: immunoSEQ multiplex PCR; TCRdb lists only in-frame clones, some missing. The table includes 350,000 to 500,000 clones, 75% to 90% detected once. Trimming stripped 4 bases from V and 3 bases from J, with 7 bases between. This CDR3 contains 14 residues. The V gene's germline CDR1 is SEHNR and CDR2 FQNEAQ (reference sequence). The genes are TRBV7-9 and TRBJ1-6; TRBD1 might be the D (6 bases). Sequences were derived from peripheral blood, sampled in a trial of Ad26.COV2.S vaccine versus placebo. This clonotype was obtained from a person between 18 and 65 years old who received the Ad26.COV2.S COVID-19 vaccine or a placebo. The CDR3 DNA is TGTGCCAGCAGCTCGGACAGCTATAATTCACCCCTCCACTTT. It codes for CASSSDSYNSPLHF.